The sequence of this TCR beta chain was determined in a study of shared clonotypes between healthy human individuals. Memory CD4+ cells were the fraction left after CD45RA+ naive selection. There are a few counts of this clone. The antigen is not known. The DNA input per sorted-subset replicate PCR was about 190 ng, corresponding to 28,000 or so T cell genomes. Authors' analysis steps: With immunoSEQ giving junction-only sequences and no quality scores, filtering differed. The repertoire was sequenced with immunoSEQ multiplex PCR; TCRdb's copy has only in-frame clones and lacks some. The V and J calls and clone size are taken from that table; D and trimming were inferred from the DNA. The sample holds 550,000 to 700,000 clones; about three quarters are singletons and the top ten take roughly 1.9%. The study, taken as a whole, reports: Enrolling few donors narrowed the genetic and exposure-history diversity that was represented.

Sequencing was performed on memory CD4+ T cells sorted from blood. Stated subset: CD45RA-negative fraction. The origin of this receptor is a woman aged 30 to 39 in good health.

In DNA, the CDR3 is TGTGCCAGCAGTCTTACAGGGTTTGGAAACACCATATATTTT. Its translation: CASSLTGFGNTIYF. This sequence joins TRBV27 and TRBJ1-3; D perhaps matches TRBD1 (6 bases). The CDR3 extends over 14 amino acids. V was clipped by 5 bases and J by 3 bases, with 11 bases between them. Germline V gene data show CDR1 as MNHEY and CDR2 as SMNVEV (reference sequence).